The 10 T cell receptor beta chains presented below share a single source sample, sequenced in a study of cytomegalovirus exposure and HLA in healthy donors. PCR amplification relied on 60 Vbeta primers (plus 13 Jbeta primers). Produced via immunoSEQ multiplex PCR; TCRdb's table is partial and in-frame only. Seen here are about 160,000 clones, about 86% observed once, and the top ten hold roughly 1.9%. The source material was PBMCs. Source of these receptors: a woman under 30 in good health and CMV-seronegative.

The rearrangement links TRBV7-9 to TRBJ1-1; 9 positions match TRBD1. Per the germline V gene, CDR1 is SEHNR and CDR2 is FQNEAQ (reference sequence). V gave up 5 bases and J gave up 4 bases; unmatched junction bases: 8. This CDR3 has 15 amino acids. CDR3 region: CASSKQGAGVTEAFF. The CDR3 nucleotides are TGTGCCAGCAGCAAACAGGGGGCTGGAGTCACTGAAGCTTTCTTT.

V is TRBV6-1 and J is TRBJ2-7; 8 positions agree with TRBD2. V gave up 3 bases and J gave up 3 bases; unmatched junction bases: 7. This CDR3 is built from 15 residues. Germline V gene sequence: CDR1 MNHNS, CDR2 SASEGT. The CDR3 DNA reads TGTGCCAGCAGTGATTATACTAGCGGTCTCTACGAGCAGTACTTC. Its translation: CASSDYTSGLYEQYF.

The chain recombines TRBV5-1 with TRBJ2-7; 8 bases map to TRBD1. The V and J ends lost 0 bases and 0 bases, in that order; junction bases with no gene match: 8. Germline V gives CDR1 SGHRS, CDR2 YFSETQ. This CDR3 is 17 amino acids long. CDR3 residues: CASSLVGGTGGSYEQYF. DNA of the CDR3: TGCGCCAGCAGCTTGGTCGGTGGGACAGGAGGCTCCTACGAGCAGTACTTC.

The chain employs TRBV5-6 and TRBJ1-2, with 8 nucleotides matching TRBD1. This CDR3 comprises 14 residues. The V gene end was trimmed by 3 bases and the J gene end by 7 bases; junction bases not matched to a gene: 8. In germline, CDR1 is SGHDT, CDR2 YYEEEE. Here the CDR3 reads CASSSWTGFPGYTF. The CDR3 nucleotides read TGTGCCAGCAGCTCCTGGACAGGGTTCCCTGGCTACACCTTC.

The chain links TRBV30 to TRBJ1-2; tentatively, D is TRBD1 (6 bases). This CDR3 is built from 13 residues. The germline CDR1 and CDR2 sequences are GTSNPN and SVGIG (reference sequence). V lost 2 bases, J lost 2 bases, and 9 bases lay in between. The CDR3 DNA follows: TGTGCCTGGAGTCTAACAGGGAACTATGGCTACACCTTC. It encodes CAWSLTGNYGYTF.

The chain recombines TRBV13 with TRBJ1-2; 10 bases align to TRBD1. This CDR3 is 17 amino acids long. CDR1 is PRHDT and CDR2 is FYEKMQ in the germline V gene (reference sequence). The V and J ends lost 5 bases and 4 bases, in that order; junction bases with no gene match: 13. Here the CDR3 DNA reads TGTGCCAGCAGCGCCCGGGACAGGGGTGTAGTAAGCTATGGCTACACCTTC. Translating it yields CASSARDRGVVSYGYTF.

On this clone itself: This specimen includes other DNA sequences encoding the same CDR3. The chain carries TRBV19 and TRBJ2-5; D is possibly TRBD2 (6 bases). Per germline, CDR1 LNHDA and CDR2 SQIVND (reference sequence). V dropped 3 bases and J dropped 5 bases, with 10 bases sitting between them. The CDR3 is made up of 13 amino acids. CDR3 sequence: CASSIGGRETQYF. The CDR3 region has the DNA TGTGCCAGTAGTATCGGAGGGCGGGAGACCCAGTACTTC.

The V and J genes are TRBV15 and TRBJ2-1; D is undetermined. Germline V gene sequence: CDR1 LNHNV, CDR2 YYDKDF (reference sequence). This CDR3 region has 16 residues. Trimming took off 3 bases at V and 0 bases at J, with 12 bases between the two ends. CDR3 loop: CATSRLLDSSYNEQFF. CDR3 DNA: TGTGCCACCAGCAGGCTCCTAGATAGCTCCTACAATGAGCAGTTCTTC.

The chain employs TRBV28 and TRBJ1-4; D is undetermined. The V and J ends lost 3 bases and 0 bases respectively, with 8 bases between them. Per germline, CDR1 MDHEN and CDR2 SYDVKM. The CDR3 is 15 residues long. CDR3 nucleotide sequence: TGTGCCAGCAGTTTCGAGGCAGCAACTAATGAAAAACTGTTTTTT. This encodes CASSFEAATNEKLFF.

V is TRBV7-3 and J is TRBJ1-2, with 8 positions matching TRBD1. The CDR3 sequence is 13 residues long. Germline V gene sequence: CDR1 SGHTA, CDR2 FQGTGA. The ends lost 5 bases at V and 8 bases at J; junction bases unmatched: 7. The CDR3 here is CASSDQGAGGYTF. The CDR3 DNA reads as TGTGCCAGCAGCGATCAGGGGGCGGGGGGCTACACCTTC.